Shown below are 3 T cell receptor beta chains from a single sample sequenced in a study of shared clonotypes between healthy human individuals. Naive CD8 cells lacked CD45RO, underwent positive selection for CCR7 and left out terminally differentiated effector memory CD45RA+ cells. Clones were sequenced by immunoSEQ multiplex PCR, and TCRdb holds only the in-frame ones, with some missing. This table holds about 820,000 clones, 80% to 95% found once. Sequenced material: naive CD8+ T cells sorted from blood. These TCRs come from a man aged 25 to 45 in good health.

This sequence joins TRBV29-1 and TRBJ2-7; D might be TRBD1 (5 bases). The V and J ends lost 0 bases and 2 bases respectively, with 8 bases between them. This CDR3 region has 13 residues. Germline V gives CDR1 SQVTM, CDR2 ANQGSEA. Here the CDR3 DNA reads TGCAGCGTTGAAGACAGGGCCACCTACGAGCAGTACTTC. Translated: CSVEDRATYEQYF.

This chain connects TRBV27 to TRBJ2-5, with TRBD2 matching over 10 bases. CDR3 size: 19 residues. CDR1 MNHEY and CDR2 SMNVEV come from the germline V gene (reference sequence). V lost 1 base to trimming and J lost 1 base; unmatched junction nucleotides: 12. CDR3 in amino acids: CASSLYASGRPLIQETQYF. Here the CDR3 DNA reads TGTGCCAGCAGTTTATATGCTAGCGGGAGACCCCTTATCCAAGAGACCCAGTACTTC.

This clone has only a few counts. The rearrangement joins TRBV27 to TRBJ2-7; D ambiguous. Trimming shortened V by 8 bases and J by 4 bases, and 9 bases separated the two germline ends. Germline V gene sequence: CDR1 MNHEY, CDR2 SMNVEV (reference sequence). The CDR3 consists of 11 residues. The CDR3 protein is CASAWKYEQYF. CDR3 in DNA: TGTGCCAGCGCTTGGAAGTACGAGCAGTACTTC.